This T cell receptor (beta chain) was identified during a study of T cells in Graves' hyperthyroidism and ophthalmopathy. This clonotype has a count of ten or more. TCR beta CDR3 sequences were amplified from RNA transcripts. HTBI primers were employed in a first-round RT-PCR of the TCR CDR3. TCRdb used MiXCR to reprocess the multiplex PCR reads, holding one entry per CDR3 protein. The sample consists of hundreds of thousands of distinct CDR3 sequences, 11% to 15% of them appearing once. The CDR3 is made up of 15 amino acids. Per the germline V gene, CDR1 is SGHNT and CDR2 is YENEEA. Losses at the gene ends were 1 base for V and 8 bases for J; bases not matched to a gene: 5.

The receptor comes from a woman under 30 with Graves' hyperthyroidism. The sequencing sample was made of blood. The chain combines TRBV11-3 with TRBJ2-1, with TRBD1 matching over 10 bases. The CDR3 protein is CASSLGTGGADEQFF. CDR3 nucleotides: TGTGCCAGCAGCTTAGGGACAGGGGGGGCCGATGAGCAGTTCTTC. Using reference TRBV11-3 and TRBJ2-1 for the parts outside the CDR3, the full variable domain is EAGVVQSPRYKIIEKKQPVAFWCNPISGHNTLYWYLQNLGQGPELLIRYENEEAVDDSQLPKDRFSAERLKGVDSTLKIQPAELGDSAVYLCASSLGTGGADEQFFGPGTRLTVL.